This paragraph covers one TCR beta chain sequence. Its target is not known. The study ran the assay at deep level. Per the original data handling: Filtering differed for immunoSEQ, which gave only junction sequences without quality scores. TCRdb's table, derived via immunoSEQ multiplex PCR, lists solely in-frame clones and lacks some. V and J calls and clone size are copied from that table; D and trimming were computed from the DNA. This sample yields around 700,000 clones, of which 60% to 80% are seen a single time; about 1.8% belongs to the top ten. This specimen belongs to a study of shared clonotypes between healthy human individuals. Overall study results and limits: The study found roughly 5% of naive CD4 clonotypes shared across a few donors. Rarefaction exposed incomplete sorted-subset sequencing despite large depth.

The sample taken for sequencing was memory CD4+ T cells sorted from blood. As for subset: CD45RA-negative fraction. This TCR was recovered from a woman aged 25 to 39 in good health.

Written as DNA, the CDR3 is TGTGCCAGCAGCCGGGACAGGGAACAGCCCCAGCATTTT. Residues: CASSRDREQPQHF. V is TRBV11-2 and J is TRBJ1-5, with 9 bases lining up with TRBD1. With 5 bases clipped from V and 7 bases from J, the junction kept 3 bases outside the gene matches. Germline V lookup: CDR1 SGHAT, CDR2 FQNNGV. CDR3 length equals 13 residues. Variable domain in full (rest from reference TRBV11-2 and TRBJ1-5): EAGVAQSPRYKIIEKRQSVAFWCNPISGHATLYWYQQILGQGPKLLIQFQNNGVVDDSQLPKDRFSAERLKGVDSTLKIQPAKLEDSAVYLCASSRDREQPQHFGDGTRLSIL.